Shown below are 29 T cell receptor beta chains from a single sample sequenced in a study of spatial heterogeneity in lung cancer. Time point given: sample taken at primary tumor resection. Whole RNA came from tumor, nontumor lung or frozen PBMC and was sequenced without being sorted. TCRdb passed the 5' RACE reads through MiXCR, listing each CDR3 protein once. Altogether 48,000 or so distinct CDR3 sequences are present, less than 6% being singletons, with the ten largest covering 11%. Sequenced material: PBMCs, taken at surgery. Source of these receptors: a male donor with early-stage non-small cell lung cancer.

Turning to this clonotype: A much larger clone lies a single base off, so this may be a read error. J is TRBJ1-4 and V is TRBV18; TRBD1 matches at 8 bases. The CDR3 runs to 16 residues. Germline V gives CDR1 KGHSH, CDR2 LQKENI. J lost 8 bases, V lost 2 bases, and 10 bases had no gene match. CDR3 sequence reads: CASSPTQGARREKLFF. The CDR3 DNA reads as TGTGCCAGCTCACCAACCCAGGGGGCGAGAAGGGAAAAACTGTTTTTT.

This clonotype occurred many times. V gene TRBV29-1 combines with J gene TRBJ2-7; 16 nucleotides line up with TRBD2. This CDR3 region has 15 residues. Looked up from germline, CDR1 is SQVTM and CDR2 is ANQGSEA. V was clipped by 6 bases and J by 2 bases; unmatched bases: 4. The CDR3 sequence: CSVTGLAGGAYEQYF. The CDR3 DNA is TGCAGCGTCACGGGACTAGCGGGAGGGGCCTACGAGCAGTACTTC.

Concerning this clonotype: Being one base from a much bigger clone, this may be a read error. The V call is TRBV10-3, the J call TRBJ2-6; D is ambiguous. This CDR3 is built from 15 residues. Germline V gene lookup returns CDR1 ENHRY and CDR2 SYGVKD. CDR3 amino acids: CDISDTSSGANVLTF. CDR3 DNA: TGTGACATCAGTGATACGAGCTCTGGGGCCAACGTCCTGACTTTC.

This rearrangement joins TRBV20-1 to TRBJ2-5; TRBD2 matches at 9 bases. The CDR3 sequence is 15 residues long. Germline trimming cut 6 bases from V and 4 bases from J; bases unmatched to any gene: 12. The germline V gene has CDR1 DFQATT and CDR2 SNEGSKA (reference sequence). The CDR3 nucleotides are TGCAGTGCACTGCGACTAGCGGCTCGAGCAGAGACCCAGTACTTC. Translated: CSALRLAARAETQYF.

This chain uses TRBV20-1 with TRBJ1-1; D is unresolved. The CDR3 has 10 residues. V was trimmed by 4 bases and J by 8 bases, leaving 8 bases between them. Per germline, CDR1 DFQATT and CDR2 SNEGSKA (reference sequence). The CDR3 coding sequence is TGCAGTGCTACGGTGAGGGAAGCTTTCTTT. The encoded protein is CSATVREAFF.

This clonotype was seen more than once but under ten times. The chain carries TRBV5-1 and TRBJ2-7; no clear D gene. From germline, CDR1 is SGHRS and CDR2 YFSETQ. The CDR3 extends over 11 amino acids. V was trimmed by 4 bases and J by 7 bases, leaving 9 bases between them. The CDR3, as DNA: TGCGCCAGCAGCGTCCCCAGAGAGCAGTACTTC. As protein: CASSVPREQYF.

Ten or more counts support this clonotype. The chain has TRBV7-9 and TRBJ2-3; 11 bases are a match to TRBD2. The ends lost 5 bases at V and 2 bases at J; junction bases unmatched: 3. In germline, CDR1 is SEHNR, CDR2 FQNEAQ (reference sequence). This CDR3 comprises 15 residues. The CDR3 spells CASSPLAGVTDTQYF. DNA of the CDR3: TGTGCCAGCAGCCCACTAGCGGGAGTCACAGATACGCAGTATTTT.

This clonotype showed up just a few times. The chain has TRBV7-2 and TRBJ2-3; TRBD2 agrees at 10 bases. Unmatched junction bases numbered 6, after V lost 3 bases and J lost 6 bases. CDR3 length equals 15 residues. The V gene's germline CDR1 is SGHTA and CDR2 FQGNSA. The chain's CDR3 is CASSFPGLARDTQYF. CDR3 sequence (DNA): TGTGCCAGCAGCTTCCCGGGACTAGCGAGGGATACGCAGTATTTT.

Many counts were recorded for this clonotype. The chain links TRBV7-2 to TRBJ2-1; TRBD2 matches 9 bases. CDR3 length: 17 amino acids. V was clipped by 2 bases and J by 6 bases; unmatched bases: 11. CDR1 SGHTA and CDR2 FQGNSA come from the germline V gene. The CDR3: CASSLKASSGIGNEQFF. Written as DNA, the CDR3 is TGTGCCAGCAGCTTAAAGGCGTCTAGCGGGATTGGCAATGAGCAGTTCTTC. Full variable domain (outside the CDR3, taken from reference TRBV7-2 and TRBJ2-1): GAGVSQSPSNKVTEKGKDVELRCDPISGHTALYWYRQSLGQGLEFLIYFQGNSAPDKSGLPSDRFSAERTGGSVSTLTIQRTQQEDSAVYLCASSLKASSGIGNEQFFGPGTRLTVL.

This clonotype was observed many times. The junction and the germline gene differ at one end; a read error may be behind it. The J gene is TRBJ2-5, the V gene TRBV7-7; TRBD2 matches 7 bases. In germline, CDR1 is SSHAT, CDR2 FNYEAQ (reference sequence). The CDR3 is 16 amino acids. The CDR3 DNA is TGTGCTAGCAGCGAAGGACTAGTTTGGAGCGGAGAGACCCAGTACTTC. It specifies CASSEGLVWSGETQYF.

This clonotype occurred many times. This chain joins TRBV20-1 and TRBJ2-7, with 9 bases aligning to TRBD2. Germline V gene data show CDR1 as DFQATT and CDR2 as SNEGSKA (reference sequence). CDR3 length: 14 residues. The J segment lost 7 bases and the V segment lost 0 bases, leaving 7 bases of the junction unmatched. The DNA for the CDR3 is TGCAGTGCTAGAGATGTGGCGGGAGGGAGGGAGCAGTACTTC. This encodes CSARDVAGGREQYF.

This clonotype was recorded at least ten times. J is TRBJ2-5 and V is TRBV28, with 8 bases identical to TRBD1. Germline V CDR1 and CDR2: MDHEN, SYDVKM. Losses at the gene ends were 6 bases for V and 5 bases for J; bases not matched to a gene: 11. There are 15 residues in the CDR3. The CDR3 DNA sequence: TGTGCCAGCAGCTTGACAGGGGATCGTATTGAGACCCAGTACTTC. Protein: CASSLTGDRIETQYF.

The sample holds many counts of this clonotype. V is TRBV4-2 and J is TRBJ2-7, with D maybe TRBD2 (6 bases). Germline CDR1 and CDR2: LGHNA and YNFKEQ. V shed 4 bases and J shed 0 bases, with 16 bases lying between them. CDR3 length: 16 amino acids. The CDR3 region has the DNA TGTGCCAGCAGCCCCCAGGCGGGAACCCTCTCCTACGAGCAGTACTTC. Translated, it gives CASSPQAGTLSYEQYF.

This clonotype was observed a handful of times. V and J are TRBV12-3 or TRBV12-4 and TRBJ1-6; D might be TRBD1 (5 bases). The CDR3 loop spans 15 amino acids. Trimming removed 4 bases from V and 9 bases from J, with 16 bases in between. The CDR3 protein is CASSSPSGVPSPLHF. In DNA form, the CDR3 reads TGTGCCAGCAGTTCCCCCTCGGGGGTCCCTTCACCCCTCCACTTT.

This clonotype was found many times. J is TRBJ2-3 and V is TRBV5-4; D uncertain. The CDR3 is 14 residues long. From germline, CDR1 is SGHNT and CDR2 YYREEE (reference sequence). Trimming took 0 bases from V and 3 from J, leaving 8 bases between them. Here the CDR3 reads CASSLALGTDTQYF. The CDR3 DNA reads TGTGCCAGCAGCTTGGCCCTAGGGACAGATACGCAGTATTTT. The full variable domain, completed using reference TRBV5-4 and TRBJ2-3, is ETGVTQSPTHLIKTRGQQVTLRCSSQSGHNTVSWYQQALGQGPQFIFQYYREEENGRGNFPPRFSGLQFPNYSSELNVNALELDDSALYLCASSLALGTDTQYFGPGTRLTVL.

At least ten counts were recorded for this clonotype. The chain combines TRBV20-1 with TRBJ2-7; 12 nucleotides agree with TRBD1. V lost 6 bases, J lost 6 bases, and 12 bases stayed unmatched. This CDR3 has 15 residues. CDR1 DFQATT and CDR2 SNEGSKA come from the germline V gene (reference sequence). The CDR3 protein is CSAGSPGTGGGEQYF. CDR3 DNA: TGCAGTGCAGGGTCCCCCGGGACAGGGGGCGGCGAGCAGTACTTC.

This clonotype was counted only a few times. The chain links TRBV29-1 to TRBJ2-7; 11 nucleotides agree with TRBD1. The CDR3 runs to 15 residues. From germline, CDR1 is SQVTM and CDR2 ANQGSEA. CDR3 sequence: CGIKPGTGGSYEQYF. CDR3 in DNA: TGCGGCATCAAACCCGGGACAGGGGGCTCCTACGAGCAGTACTTC.

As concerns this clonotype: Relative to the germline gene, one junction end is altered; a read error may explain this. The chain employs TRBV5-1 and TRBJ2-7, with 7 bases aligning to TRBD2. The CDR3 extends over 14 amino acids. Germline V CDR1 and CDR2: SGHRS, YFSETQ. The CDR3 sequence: CASRLGSGPYEQYF. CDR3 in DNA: TGCGCCAGCAGATTGGGTAGCGGGCCCTACGAGCAGTACTTC. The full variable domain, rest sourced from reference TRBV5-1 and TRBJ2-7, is KAGVTQTPRYLIKTRGQQVTLSCSPISGHRSVSWYQQTPGQGLQFLFEYFSETQRNKGNFPGRFSGRQFSNSRSEMNVSTLELGDSALYLCASRLGSGPYEQYFGPGTRLTVT.

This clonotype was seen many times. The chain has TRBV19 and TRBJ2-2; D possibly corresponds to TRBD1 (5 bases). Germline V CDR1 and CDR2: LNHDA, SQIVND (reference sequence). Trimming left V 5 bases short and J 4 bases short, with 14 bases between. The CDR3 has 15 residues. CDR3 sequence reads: CASSQEQGVTGELFF. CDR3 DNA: TGTGCCAGTAGTCAGGAGCAGGGTGTCACCGGGGAGCTGTTTTTT.

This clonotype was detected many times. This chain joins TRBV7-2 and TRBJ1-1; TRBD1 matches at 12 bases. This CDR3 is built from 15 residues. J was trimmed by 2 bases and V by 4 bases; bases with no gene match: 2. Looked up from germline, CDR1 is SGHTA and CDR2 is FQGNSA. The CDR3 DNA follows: TGTGCCAGCAGCTCGGGACAGGGGGCAAACACTGAAGCTTTCTTT. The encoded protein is CASSSGQGANTEAFF.

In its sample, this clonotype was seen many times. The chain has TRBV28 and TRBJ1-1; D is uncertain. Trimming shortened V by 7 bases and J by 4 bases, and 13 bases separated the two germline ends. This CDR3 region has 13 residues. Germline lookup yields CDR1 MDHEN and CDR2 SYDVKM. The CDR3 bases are TGTGCCAGCATCCCGCCCGGGAGCACTGAAGCTTTCTTT. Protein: CASIPPGSTEAFF. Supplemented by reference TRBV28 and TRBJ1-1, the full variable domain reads DVKVTQSSRYLVKRTGEKVFLECVQDMDHENMFWYRQDPGLGLRLIYFSYDVKMKEKGDIPEGYSVSREKKERFSLILESASTNQTSMYLCASIPPGSTEAFFGQGTRLTVV.

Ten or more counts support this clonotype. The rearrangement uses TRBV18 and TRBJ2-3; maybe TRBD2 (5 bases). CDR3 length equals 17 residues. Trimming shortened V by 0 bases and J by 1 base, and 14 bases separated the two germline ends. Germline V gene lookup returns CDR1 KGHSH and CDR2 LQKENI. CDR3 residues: CASSPPIGRGGTDTQYF. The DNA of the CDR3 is TGTGCCAGCTCACCACCAATCGGTCGGGGAGGCACAGATACGCAGTATTTT.

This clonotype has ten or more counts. CDR3 sequence: CASSKPGLGFEQFF. The DNA of the CDR3 is TGTGCCAGCAGCAAACCGGGACTAGGATTTGAGCAGTTCTTC. V is TRBV11-2 and J is TRBJ2-1; 8 bases are a match to TRBD2. The CDR3 runs 14 residues. V was pared by 5 bases and J by 9 bases, with 9 bases of the junction left unmatched. Looked up from germline, CDR1 is SGHAT and CDR2 is FQNNGV.

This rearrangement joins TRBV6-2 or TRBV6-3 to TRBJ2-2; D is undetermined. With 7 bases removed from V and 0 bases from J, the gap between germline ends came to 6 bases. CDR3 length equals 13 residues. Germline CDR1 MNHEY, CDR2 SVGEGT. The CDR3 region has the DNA TGTGCCAGCATAAAGACGAACACCGGGGAGCTGTTTTTT. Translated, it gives CASIKTNTGELFF.

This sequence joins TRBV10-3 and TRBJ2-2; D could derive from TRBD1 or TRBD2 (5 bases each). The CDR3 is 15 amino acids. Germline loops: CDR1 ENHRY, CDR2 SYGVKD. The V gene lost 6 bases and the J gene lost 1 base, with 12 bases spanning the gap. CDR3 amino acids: CAIRPGTGNTGELFF. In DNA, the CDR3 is TGTGCCATCAGGCCCGGGACCGGGAACACCGGGGAGCTGTTTTTT.

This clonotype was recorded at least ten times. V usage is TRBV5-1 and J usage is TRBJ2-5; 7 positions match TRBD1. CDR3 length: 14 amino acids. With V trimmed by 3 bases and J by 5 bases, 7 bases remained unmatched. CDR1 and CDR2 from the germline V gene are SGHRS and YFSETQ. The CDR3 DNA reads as TGCGCCAGCAGCTCCATCACAGGGGTGGAGACCCAGTACTTC. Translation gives CASSSITGVETQYF.

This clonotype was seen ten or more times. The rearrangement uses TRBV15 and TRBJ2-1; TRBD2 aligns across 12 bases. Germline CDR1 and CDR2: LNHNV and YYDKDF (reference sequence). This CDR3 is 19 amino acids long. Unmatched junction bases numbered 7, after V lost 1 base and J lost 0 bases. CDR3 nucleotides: TGTGCCACCAGCAGAGGGGTGACTAGCGGGGGTAGCTCCTACAATGAGCAGTTCTTC. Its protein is CATSRGVTSGGSSYNEQFF.

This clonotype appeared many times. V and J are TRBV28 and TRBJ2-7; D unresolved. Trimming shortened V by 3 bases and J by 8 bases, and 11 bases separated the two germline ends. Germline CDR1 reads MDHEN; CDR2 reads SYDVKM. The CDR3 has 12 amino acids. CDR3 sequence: CASSLWPSKQYF. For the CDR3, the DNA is TGTGCCAGCAGTTTGTGGCCGAGCAAGCAGTACTTC. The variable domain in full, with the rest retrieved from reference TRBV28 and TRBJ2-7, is DVKVTQSSRYLVKRTGEKVFLECVQDMDHENMFWYRQDPGLGLRLIYFSYDVKMKEKGDIPEGYSVSREKKERFSLILESASTNQTSMYLCASSLWPSKQYFGPGTRLTVT.

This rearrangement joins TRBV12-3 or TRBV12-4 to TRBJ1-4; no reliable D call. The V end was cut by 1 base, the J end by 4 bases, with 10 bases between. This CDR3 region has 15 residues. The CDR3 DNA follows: TGTGCCAGCAGTTTAGGAATAGGTATTAATGAAAAACTGTTTTTT. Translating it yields CASSLGIGINEKLFF.